Presented here are 28 T cell receptor beta chains from one specimen sequenced in a study of shared clonotypes between healthy human individuals. Repertoires were generated with immunoSEQ multiplex PCR, while TCRdb's copy carries only in-frame clones and drops some. The sample holds more than 1.2 million clones, approximately 98.5% seen once. The sample comprised naive CD4+ T cells sorted from blood. This sample's subset: CD45RA+ positively selected. These receptors came from a man aged 30-40 years in good health.

V usage is TRBV27 and J usage is TRBJ2-1; D might be TRBD1 (5 bases). Germline values: CDR1 MNHEY, CDR2 SMNVEV (reference sequence). The CDR3 is 13 residues long. Trimming removed 4 bases at V and 6 bases at J, with 10 bases between. The CDR3 reads CASSSRVRNEQFF. CDR3 DNA sequence: TGTGCCAGCAGTTCCAGGGTTCGCAATGAGCAGTTCTTC.

The chain links TRBV27 to TRBJ2-1, with TRBD2 identical over 11 bases. J lost 1 base, V lost 0 bases, and 5 bases had no gene match. Germline assignment: CDR1 MNHEY and CDR2 SMNVEV (reference sequence). The CDR3 loop spans 18 amino acids. The CDR3 is CASSLSPPSGRSYNEQFF. The CDR3 DNA follows: TGTGCCAGCAGTTTATCTCCCCCTAGCGGGAGGTCCTACAATGAGCAGTTCTTC.

This chain links TRBV29-1 with TRBJ2-3; D perhaps matches TRBD2 (6 bases). From germline, CDR1 is SQVTM and CDR2 ANQGSEA. The CDR3 covers 14 residues. V lost 4 bases and J 5 bases, leaving 16 bases between the germline ends. CDR3 DNA sequence: TGCAGCGTTGGAGGAGGACGGGGGAAAGATACGCAGTATTTT. Its translation is CSVGGGRGKDTQYF.

The chain couples TRBV18 to TRBJ2-3; D might be TRBD1 (6 bases). The ends were cut back, 2 bases at V and 0 bases at J, with 12 bases in the middle. Germline V lookup: CDR1 KGHSH, CDR2 LQKENI. The CDR3 loop spans 16 amino acids. The CDR3 loop reads CASSPLAQGSTDTQYF. DNA for the CDR3: TGTGCCAGCTCACCATTGGCACAGGGTAGCACAGATACGCAGTATTTT.

With respect to this clone: The same CDR3 can be traced to other DNA sequences in this sample. The V and J genes are TRBV18 and TRBJ1-1; D is unclear. V gave up 2 bases and J gave up 0 bases, with 4 bases separating them. This CDR3 is 13 amino acids long. Germline V gene data show CDR1 as KGHSH and CDR2 as LQKENI. The CDR3 sequence: CASSPAMNTEAFF. For the CDR3, the DNA is TGTGCCAGCTCACCAGCAATGAACACTGAAGCTTTCTTT.

The J gene is TRBJ1-5, the V gene TRBV28; 8 bases are shared with TRBD1. V was clipped by 8 bases and J by 5 bases; unmatched bases: 11. This CDR3 spans 15 amino acids. Germline V CDR1 and CDR2: MDHEN, SYDVKM. CDR3 region: CASHNGGQGDQPQHF. CDR3 DNA: TGTGCCAGCCACAACGGAGGACAGGGCGATCAGCCCCAGCATTTT.

The chain combines TRBV7-9 with TRBJ2-7; possible D gene TRBD1, 6 bases. The V and J ends lost 2 bases and 5 bases respectively, with 22 bases between them. The CDR3 length is 17 residues. The germline gives CDR1 SEHNR, CDR2 FQNEAQ (reference sequence). The CDR3: CASSLWSGQRVFHEQYF. In DNA, the CDR3 is TGTGCCAGCAGCTTATGGTCTGGACAGAGAGTTTTCCACGAGCAGTACTTC.

Here the CDR3 reads CATSRDSYNEQFF. Written as DNA, the CDR3 is TGTGCCACTTCGCGGGACAGCTACAATGAGCAGTTCTTC. The V and J genes are TRBV19 and TRBJ2-1; TRBD1 might be the D (7 bases). In germline, CDR1 is LNHDA, CDR2 SQIVND (reference sequence). The ends were cut back, 10 bases at V and 3 bases at J, with 13 bases in the middle. This CDR3 comprises 13 residues.

The chain couples TRBV6-6 to TRBJ1-1; D is unresolved. The CDR3 runs 13 residues. Germline V lookup: CDR1 MNHNY, CDR2 SVGAGI (reference sequence). The V end was cut by 6 bases, the J end by 4 bases, with 12 bases between. In nucleotides, the CDR3 is TGTGCCAGCAGGGGCGAGTTTGGCACTGAAGCTTTCTTT. Its translation: CASRGEFGTEAFF.

The table lists this clone with a count of one. The chain recombines TRBV7-6 with TRBJ1-2; 9 nucleotides line up with TRBD1. The germline V gene encodes CDR1 SGHVS and CDR2 FNYEAQ. The J segment lost 5 bases and the V segment lost 5 bases, leaving 6 bases of the junction unmatched. The CDR3 spans 14 residues. In nucleotides, the CDR3 is TGTGCCAGCAGCCCCCGGGACAGGGAGTATGGCTACACCTTC. The encoded protein is CASSPRDREYGYTF.

The V call is TRBV2, the J call TRBJ1-2; D possibly corresponds to TRBD1 (5 bases). Germline values: CDR1 SNHLY, CDR2 FYNNEI. CDR3 length equals 13 residues. The germline V and J ends were trimmed by 4 bases and 3 bases, with 9 bases remaining between them. The CDR3 nucleotides read TGTGCCAGCAGTGTCGACAGCGACTATGGCTACACCTTC. Amino acid sequence: CASSVDSDYGYTF.

On this clone itself: Within the sample, other DNA sequences also encode this same CDR3. The chain employs TRBV2 and TRBJ2-1; 10 bases match TRBD2. Germline V gene sequence: CDR1 SNHLY, CDR2 FYNNEI. V was clipped by 6 bases and J by 3 bases; unmatched bases: 2. CDR3 length equals 14 residues. CDR3: CASRTSGFYNEQFF. In DNA, the CDR3 is TGTGCCAGCAGGACTAGCGGGTTCTACAATGAGCAGTTCTTC.

This sequence joins TRBV2 and TRBJ1-1; 7 nucleotides line up with TRBD1. V shed 8 bases and J 6 bases; nucleotides not matched to a gene: 9. This CDR3 is 13 amino acids long. The V gene's germline CDR1 is SNHLY and CDR2 FYNNEI. The CDR3 protein is CASAPRQGSEAFF. The CDR3 DNA is TGTGCCAGCGCGCCGAGACAGGGCTCTGAAGCTTTCTTT. Supplemented by reference TRBV2 and TRBJ1-1, the full variable domain reads EPEVTQTPSHQVTQMGQEVILRCVPISNHLYFYWYRQILGQKVEFLVSFYNNEISEKSEIFDDQFSVERPDGSNFTLKIRSTKLEDSAMYFCASAPRQGSEAFFGQGTRLTVV.

This chain uses TRBV5-6 with TRBJ2-1; the match to TRBD2 covers 8 bases. The CDR3 runs to 14 residues. Trimming cost V 4 bases and J 6 bases; bases outside gene matches: 6. Germline lookup yields CDR1 SGHDT and CDR2 YYEEEE. The CDR3 DNA sequence: TGTGCCAGCAGCCTGGGGACTAGGATCAATGAGCAGTTCTTC. As protein: CASSLGTRINEQFF.

The chain combines TRBV19 with TRBJ1-5, with unresolved D. CDR1 is LNHDA, CDR2 SQIVND, per germline (reference sequence). The V end was cut by 5 bases, the J end by 0 bases, with 14 bases between. There are 16 residues in the CDR3. CDR3 nucleotides: TGTGCCAGTAGTCCTCGAGGACGTCCTAGCAATCAGCCCCAGCATTTT. It yields the protein CASSPRGRPSNQPQHF.

The gene calls are TRBV2 and TRBJ2-1, with 11 bases aligning to TRBD1. CDR1 and CDR2 (germline): SNHLY, FYNNEI. Trimming cost V 0 bases and J 15 bases; bases outside gene matches: 4. The CDR3 runs 13 residues. The CDR3 DNA sequence: TGTGCCAGCAGTGAAGCGAGAGGGACAGGGGGGTTCTTC. Protein: CASSEARGTGGFF.

V gene TRBV9 combines with J gene TRBJ2-1; D remains ambiguous. Trimming pared 4 bases from V and 0 bases from J, leaving 11 bases between. The CDR3 is 15 amino acids. Germline CDR1 and CDR2: SGDLS and YYNGEE. The CDR3 spells CASSSRWDSYNEQFF. The CDR3 DNA follows: TGTGCCAGCAGCTCCCGTTGGGACTCCTACAATGAGCAGTTCTTC.

The rearrangement links TRBV18 to TRBJ1-4, with D possibly being TRBD1 (6 bases). Germline-derived CDR1 and CDR2 are KGHSH and LQKENI. V lost 6 bases and J 3 bases, leaving 14 bases between the germline ends. The CDR3 runs 15 residues. The CDR3 here is CASSLRTVANEKLFF. The CDR3 bases are TGTGCCAGCTCCCTCAGGACAGTTGCTAATGAAAAACTGTTTTTT.

This clone was detected only once. In the same sample, other DNA sequences code for this CDR3. The rearrangement uses TRBV18 and TRBJ2-3, with D unclear. V shed 4 bases and J shed 0 bases, with 2 bases lying between them. Germline CDR1 KGHSH, CDR2 LQKENI. The CDR3 runs to 12 residues. The CDR3 here is CASSRSTDTQYF. Written as DNA, the CDR3 is TGTGCCAGCTCACGTAGCACAGATACGCAGTATTTT.

This chain links TRBV18 with TRBJ2-5; D may be TRBD1 (6 bases). Germline assignment: CDR1 KGHSH and CDR2 LQKENI. Trimming took off 8 bases at V and 1 base at J, with 11 bases between the two ends. This CDR3 is 13 amino acids long. CDR3 loop: CASLGQIQETQYF. The CDR3 nucleotides read TGTGCCAGCCTTGGACAGATCCAAGAGACCCAGTACTTC.

The sample holds one count of this clone. The rearrangement uses TRBV4-1 and TRBJ1-1; D uncertain. Germline loops: CDR1 MGHRA, CDR2 YSYEKL. V gave up 1 base and J gave up 0 bases, with 3 bases separating them. The CDR3 consists of 13 residues. CDR3 nucleotides: TGCGCCAGCAGCCAAGTTATGAACACTGAAGCTTTCTTT. Its translation is CASSQVMNTEAFF.

The V call is TRBV7-2, the J call TRBJ1-5; D not resolved. Between the trimmed V and J ends, which lost 3 bases and 0 bases, there was a span of 6 bases. The CDR3 covers 14 residues. The V gene's germline CDR1 is SGHTA and CDR2 FQGNSA. DNA for the CDR3: TGTGCCAGCAGCTTGCTATATAGCAATCAGCCCCAGCATTTT. This sequence encodes CASSLLYSNQPQHF.

This chain links TRBV18 with TRBJ2-7; 10 positions agree with TRBD2. The CDR3 has 16 residues. Germline V gene sequence: CDR1 KGHSH, CDR2 LQKENI. The junction had 5 bases not matched to a gene; V was cut back by 0 bases and J by 3 bases. CDR3 amino acids: CASSPPGLAGDYEQYF. Here the CDR3 DNA reads TGTGCCAGCTCACCACCGGGCCTAGCGGGAGACTACGAGCAGTACTTC. The whole variable domain, remainder taken from reference TRBV18 and TRBJ2-7, is NAGVMQNPRHLVRRRGQEARLRCSPMKGHSHVYWYRQLPEEGLKFMVYLQKENIIDESGMPKERFSAEFPKEGPSILRIQQVVRGDSAAYFCASSPPGLAGDYEQYFGPGTRLTVT.

This clone was observed a single time. Other DNA sequences in this sample translate to the same CDR3. This rearrangement joins TRBV18 to TRBJ1-3; D call uncertain. Germline V gives CDR1 KGHSH, CDR2 LQKENI. The CDR3 runs 13 residues. The germline V and J ends were trimmed by 6 bases and 3 bases, with 9 bases remaining between them. The CDR3: CASSDGSGNTIYF. The CDR3 region has the DNA TGTGCCAGCTCGGACGGGAGTGGAAACACCATATATTTT.

This clone was observed once. The chain is built from TRBV27 and TRBJ2-7; D unresolved. The CDR3 spans 12 residues. V dropped 7 bases and J dropped 6 bases, with 13 bases sitting between them. Per the germline V gene, CDR1 is MNHEY and CDR2 is SMNVEV (reference sequence). For the CDR3, the DNA is TGTGCCAGCAAAATGCCCTCGGGCGAGCAGTACTTC. Its protein is CASKMPSGEQYF.

Of note for this clone: Other DNA sequences from this sample encode an identical CDR3 as well. The chain combines TRBV9 with TRBJ2-3; D is uncertain. This CDR3 is built from 14 residues. Germline lookup yields CDR1 SGDLS and CDR2 YYNGEE. The ends were cut back, 2 bases at V and 0 bases at J, with 7 bases in the middle. DNA of the CDR3: TGTGCCAGCAGCGTGCAAGGGAGCACAGATACGCAGTATTTT. Its translation is CASSVQGSTDTQYF. Using reference TRBV9 and TRBJ2-3 for the parts outside the CDR3, the full variable domain is DSGVTQTPKHLITATGQRVTLRCSPRSGDLSVYWYQQSLDQGLQFLIQYYNGEERAKGNILERFSAQQFPDLHSELNLSSLELGDSALYFCASSVQGSTDTQYFGPGTRLTVL.

The J gene is TRBJ2-2, the V gene TRBV28; D is undetermined. The CDR3 runs to 15 residues. V was pared by 3 bases and J by 1 base, with 9 bases between. Germline V gene lookup returns CDR1 MDHEN and CDR2 SYDVKM. The CDR3 coding sequence is TGTGCCAGCAGTTTCCCTCGGCAGAACACCGGGGAGCTGTTTTTT. Amino acids: CASSFPRQNTGELFF. The full variable domain, rest sourced from reference TRBV28 and TRBJ2-2, is DVKVTQSSRYLVKRTGEKVFLECVQDMDHENMFWYRQDPGLGLRLIYFSYDVKMKEKGDIPEGYSVSREKKERFSLILESASTNQTSMYLCASSFPRQNTGELFFGEGSRLTVL.

The chain joins TRBV6-6 to TRBJ1-5, with no clear D. The germline gives CDR1 MNHNY, CDR2 SVGAGI (reference sequence). V was cut by 8 bases and J by 3 bases, with 11 bases left in between. The CDR3 covers 13 residues. The CDR3 nucleotides read TGTGCCAGCCTGCGGGTCCCCAATCAGCCCCAGCATTTT. Encoded protein: CASLRVPNQPQHF.